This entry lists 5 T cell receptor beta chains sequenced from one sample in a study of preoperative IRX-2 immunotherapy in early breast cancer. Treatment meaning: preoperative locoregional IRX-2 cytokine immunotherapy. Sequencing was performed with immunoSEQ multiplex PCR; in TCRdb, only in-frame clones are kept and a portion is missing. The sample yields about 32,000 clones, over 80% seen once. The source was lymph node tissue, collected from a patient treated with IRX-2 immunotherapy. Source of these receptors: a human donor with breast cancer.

The CDR3 sequence is CASSGTSGRVYEQYF. DNA of the CDR3: TGTGCCAGTTCCGGGACTAGCGGGAGGGTGTACGAGCAGTACTTC. J is TRBJ2-7 and V is TRBV18; TRBD2 aligns across 16 bases. CDR3 size: 15 residues. Germline lookup yields CDR1 KGHSH and CDR2 LQKENI. With 9 bases clipped from V and 4 bases from J, the junction kept 6 bases outside the gene matches.

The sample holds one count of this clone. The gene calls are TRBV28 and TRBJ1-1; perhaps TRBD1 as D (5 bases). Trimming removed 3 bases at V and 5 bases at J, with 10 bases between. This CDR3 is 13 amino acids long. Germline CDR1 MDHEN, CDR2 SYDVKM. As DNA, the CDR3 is TGTGCCAGCAGTTTGGGTCAGGGAACTGAAGCTTTCTTT. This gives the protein CASSLGQGTEAFF.

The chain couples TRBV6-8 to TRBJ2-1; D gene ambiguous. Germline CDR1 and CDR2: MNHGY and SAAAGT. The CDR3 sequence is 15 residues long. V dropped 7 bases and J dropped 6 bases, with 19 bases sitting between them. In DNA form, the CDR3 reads TGTGCCAGCACCCGAGAATTAGGATTTTCCAATGAGCAGTTCTTC. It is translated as CASTRELGFSNEQFF.

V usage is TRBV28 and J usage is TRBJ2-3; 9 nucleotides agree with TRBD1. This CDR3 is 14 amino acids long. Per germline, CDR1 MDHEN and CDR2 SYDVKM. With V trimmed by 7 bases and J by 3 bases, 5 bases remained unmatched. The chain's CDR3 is CASKGGQGTDTQYF. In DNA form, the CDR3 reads TGTGCCAGCAAAGGGGGACAGGGTACAGATACGCAGTATTTT.

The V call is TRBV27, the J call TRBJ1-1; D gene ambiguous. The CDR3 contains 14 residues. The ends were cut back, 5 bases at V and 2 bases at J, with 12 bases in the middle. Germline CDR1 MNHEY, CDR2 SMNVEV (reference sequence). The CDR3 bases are TGTGCCAGCAGTCCTGGACCGAGTAACACTGAAGCTTTCTTT. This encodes CASSPGPSNTEAFF.